This TCR beta chain came from a study of Graves' ophthalmopathy and Graves' hyperthyroidism. The PBMCs originated from more than 7.5 ml of fresh peripheral blood. Amplified material comprised TCR beta CDR3 regions derived from RNA transcripts. A first-round RT-PCR used HTBI primers, followed by a second-round multiplex PCR. TCRdb reprocessed the multiplex PCR reads via MiXCR and lists one record per CDR3 protein. The top ten hold over 8% of the sample, which has approximately 500,000 distinct CDR3 sequences, around 14% seen once. General study findings and limits: Blood was where most expanded thyroid clonotypes above 0.001 frequency also turned up.

Germline V gene data show CDR1 as DFQATT and CDR2 as SNEGSKA (reference sequence). This CDR3 has 14 residues. V was shortened by 2 bases and J by 0 bases, with 11 bases between the two germline ends. This clonotype was seen many times. The antigen remains undetermined. This clonotype was sampled from a woman aged 25 to 45 with Graves' ophthalmopathy. Sequencing was done on a sample of blood. The chain carries TRBV20-1 and TRBJ2-7, with D possibly matching TRBD1 (5 bases). The chain's CDR3 is CSARSLTDSYEQYF. For the CDR3, the DNA is TGCAGTGCTAGAAGCCTGACAGACTCCTACGAGCAGTACTTC.